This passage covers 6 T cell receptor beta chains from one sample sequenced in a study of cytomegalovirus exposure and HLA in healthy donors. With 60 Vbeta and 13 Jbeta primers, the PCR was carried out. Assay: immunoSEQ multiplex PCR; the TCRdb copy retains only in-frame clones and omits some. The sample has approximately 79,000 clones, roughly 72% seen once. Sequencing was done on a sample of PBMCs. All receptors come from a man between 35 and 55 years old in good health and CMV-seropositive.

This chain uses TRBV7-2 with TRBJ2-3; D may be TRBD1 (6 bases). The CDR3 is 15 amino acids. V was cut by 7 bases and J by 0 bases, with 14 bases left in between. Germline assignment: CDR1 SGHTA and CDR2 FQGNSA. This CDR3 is CASTGPRGSTDTQYF. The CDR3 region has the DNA TGTGCCAGCACAGGTCCTAGGGGGAGCACAGATACGCAGTATTTT.

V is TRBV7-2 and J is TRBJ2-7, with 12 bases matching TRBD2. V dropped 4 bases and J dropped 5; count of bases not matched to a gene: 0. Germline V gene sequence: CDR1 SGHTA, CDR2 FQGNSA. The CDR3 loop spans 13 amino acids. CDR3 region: CASSWTSGDEQYF. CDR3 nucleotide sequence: TGTGCCAGCAGCTGGACTAGCGGGGACGAGCAGTACTTC.

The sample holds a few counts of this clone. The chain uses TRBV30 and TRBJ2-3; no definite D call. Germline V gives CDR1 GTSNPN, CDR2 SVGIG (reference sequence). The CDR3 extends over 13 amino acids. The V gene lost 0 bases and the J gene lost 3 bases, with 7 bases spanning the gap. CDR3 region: CAWSVGGTDTQYF. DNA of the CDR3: TGTGCCTGGAGTGTAGGCGGTACAGATACGCAGTATTTT.

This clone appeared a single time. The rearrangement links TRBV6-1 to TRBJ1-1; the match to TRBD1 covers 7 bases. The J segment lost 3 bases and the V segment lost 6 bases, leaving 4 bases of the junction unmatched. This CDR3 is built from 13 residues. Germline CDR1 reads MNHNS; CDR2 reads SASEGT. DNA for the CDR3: TGTGCCAGCAGGACAGGGTATGACACTGAAGCTTTCTTT. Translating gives CASRTGYDTEAFF.

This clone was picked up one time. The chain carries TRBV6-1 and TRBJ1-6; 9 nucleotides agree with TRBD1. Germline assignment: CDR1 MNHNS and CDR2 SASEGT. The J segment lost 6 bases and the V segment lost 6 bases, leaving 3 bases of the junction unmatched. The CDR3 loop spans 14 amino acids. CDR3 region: CASRRDRVNSPLHF. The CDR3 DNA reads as TGTGCCAGCAGGAGGGACAGGGTTAATTCACCCCTCCACTTT.

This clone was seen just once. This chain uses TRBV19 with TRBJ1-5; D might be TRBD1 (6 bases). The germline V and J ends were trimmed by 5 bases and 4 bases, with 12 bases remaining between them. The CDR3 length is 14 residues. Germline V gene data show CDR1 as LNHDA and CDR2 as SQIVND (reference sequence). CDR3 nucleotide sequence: TGTGCCAGTAGTCCCCAGCAGGGGAATCAGCCCCAGCATTTT. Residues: CASSPQQGNQPQHF.